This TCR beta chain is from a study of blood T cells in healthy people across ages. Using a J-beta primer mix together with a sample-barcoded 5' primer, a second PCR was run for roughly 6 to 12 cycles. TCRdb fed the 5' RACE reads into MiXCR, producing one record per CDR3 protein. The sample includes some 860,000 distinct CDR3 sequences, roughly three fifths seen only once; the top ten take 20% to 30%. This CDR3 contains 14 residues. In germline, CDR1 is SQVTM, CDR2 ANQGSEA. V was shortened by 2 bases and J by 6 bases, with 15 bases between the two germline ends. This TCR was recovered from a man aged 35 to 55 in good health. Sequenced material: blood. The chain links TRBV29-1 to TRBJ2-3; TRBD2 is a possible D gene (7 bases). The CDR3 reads CSVELGEGDDTQYF. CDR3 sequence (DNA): TGCAGCGTTGAATTGGGGGAGGGGGACGATACGCAGTATTTT.